This passage covers 25 T cell receptor beta chains from one sample sequenced in a study of T-cell reconstitution after alpha-beta-depleted transplantation in children. Preparation of the TCRbeta library was carried out with unique molecular identifiers. Via MiXCR, TCRdb re-called the PCR reads, giving one row per CDR3 protein. Here the sample spans fewer than 700,000 distinct CDR3 sequences, roughly 13% being singletons. The sample consisted of PBMCs, mostly from graft donor cells, taken 360 days after TCRalphabeta/CD19-depleted stem cell transplant. These receptors were obtained from a male patient younger than 18 who had a stem cell transplant for acute myeloid leukemia, so the T cells may come from the graft donor.

Details on this clonotype: At one end the junction does not follow the germline gene, possibly because of a read error. The rearrangement joins TRBV18 to TRBJ1-1; the D gene is possibly TRBD1 (6 bases). Germline V lookup: CDR1 KGHSH, CDR2 LQKENI. The CDR3 contains 13 residues. The CDR3 sequence: CASSSPQGTEAFF. DNA for the CDR3: TGTGCCAGCTCATCACCACAGGGTACTGAAGCTTTCTTT.

This clonotype has at least ten counts. The chain couples TRBV7-9 to TRBJ2-3; 10 bases align to TRBD2. The germline CDR1 and CDR2 sequences are SEHNR and FQNEAQ (reference sequence). This CDR3 is 15 amino acids long. J gave up 1 base and V 5 bases, and 3 bases lay outside the gene matches. The CDR3 DNA is TGTGCCAGCAGCACCCTAGCGGGAGGCACAGATACGCAGTATTTT. It yields the protein CASSTLAGGTDTQYF.

Ten or more counts support this clonotype. The chain couples TRBV29-1 to TRBJ1-2; no definite D call. The V and J ends lost 4 bases and 8 bases respectively, with 8 bases between them. Germline V gene data show CDR1 as SQVTM and CDR2 as ANQGSEA. CDR3 length equals 10 residues. The CDR3 is CSVAEEGYTF. CDR3 nucleotides: TGCAGCGTTGCGGAGGAAGGCTACACCTTC.

This clonotype showed up many times. V gene TRBV5-6 combines with J gene TRBJ2-3; 13 positions match TRBD2. Germline CDR1 and CDR2: SGHDT and YYEEEE. The CDR3 consists of 17 residues. V was clipped by 2 bases and J by 5 bases; unmatched bases: 8. The CDR3 region is CASSFQTSGRQRDTQYF. The CDR3 DNA follows: TGTGCCAGCAGCTTCCAGACTAGCGGGAGGCAGAGAGATACGCAGTATTTT.

V gene TRBV18 combines with J gene TRBJ1-3, with no clear D. Germline V gives CDR1 KGHSH, CDR2 LQKENI. The CDR3 runs 14 residues. V was trimmed by 4 bases and J by 0 bases, leaving 7 bases between them. This CDR3 reads CASSLQHSGNTIYF. For the CDR3, the DNA is TGTGCCAGCTCACTACAGCACTCTGGAAACACCATATATTTT.

The chain has TRBV20-1 and TRBJ2-7, with a weak D call TRBD1 (6 bases). The CDR3 sequence is 14 residues long. The V end was cut by 0 bases, the J end by 7 bases, with 16 bases between. CDR1 is DFQATT, CDR2 SNEGSKA, per germline (reference sequence). The CDR3 is CSARDRRTAREQYF. In nucleotides, the CDR3 is TGCAGTGCTAGAGATCGCAGGACAGCGCGGGAGCAGTACTTC.

The V gene is TRBV21-1, the J gene TRBJ2-7; the table's D call, TRBD2, has no DNA check behind it. TRBV21-1 constitutes a pseudogene. The CDR3 extends over 16 amino acids. This chain's CDR3 is CASSYQHSGGLYEQYV. CDR3 nucleotide sequence: TGTGCCAGCAGCTACCAACATAGCGGGGGGCTCTACGAGCAGTACGTC.

This clonotype has a handful of counts. The gene calls are TRBV20-1 and TRBJ2-2, with D tentatively TRBD1 (6 bases). CDR3 size: 15 residues. CDR1 is DFQATT and CDR2 is SNEGSKA in the germline V gene (reference sequence). Between the trimmed V and J ends, which lost 3 bases and 4 bases, there was a span of 15 bases. CDR3 DNA sequence: TGCAGTGCTAGTTATCAGGGGTTGGGCACCGGGGAGCTGTTTTTT. It yields the protein CSASYQGLGTGELFF.

The rearrangement uses TRBV7-3 and TRBJ2-1; weak D call: TRBD1 (5 bases). Germline CDR1 SGHTA, CDR2 FQGTGA. The CDR3 consists of 15 residues. Deletions cut 3 bases from V and 5 bases from J, with 14 bases between. The CDR3 region is CASSLQGPGDNEQFF. CDR3 coding DNA: TGTGCCAGCAGCTTGCAGGGCCCCGGAGACAATGAGCAGTTCTTC.

The sample holds many counts of this clonotype. V is TRBV20-1 and J is TRBJ2-6; the D is unclear. V lost 4 bases to trimming and J lost 4 bases, with 17 bases between them. Germline assignment: CDR1 DFQATT and CDR2 SNEGSKA (reference sequence). This CDR3 has 16 residues. Here the CDR3 reads CSAILTKPSGANVLTF. The CDR3 DNA sequence: TGCAGTGCTATCTTGACAAAACCCTCCGGGGCCAACGTCCTGACTTTC.

This clonotype was seen ten or more times. The chain employs TRBV9 and TRBJ2-5; TRBD2 agrees at 11 bases. This CDR3 comprises 14 residues. The V and J ends lost 3 bases and 8 bases, in that order; junction bases with no gene match: 6. Germline values: CDR1 SGDLS, CDR2 YYNGEE. In DNA, the CDR3 is TGTGCCAGCAGCGGGGGACTAGCGGTGGAAACCCAGTACTTC. Its protein is CASSGGLAVETQYF. The whole variable domain, filled in from reference TRBV9 and TRBJ2-5, reads DSGVTQTPKHLITATGQRVTLRCSPRSGDLSVYWYQQSLDQGLQFLIQYYNGEERAKGNILERFSAQQFPDLHSELNLSSLELGDSALYFCASSGGLAVETQYFGPGTRLLVL.

In its sample, this clonotype was seen many times. This chain connects TRBV27 to TRBJ2-3; TRBD1 agrees at 7 bases. From germline, CDR1 is MNHEY and CDR2 SMNVEV (reference sequence). After removal of 6 bases from V and 1 base from J, the junction contained 10 bases not matched to a gene. CDR3 size: 16 residues. The CDR3 sequence is CASSDPGGLGTDTQYF. CDR3 bases: TGTGCCAGCAGCGATCCAGGGGGTTTGGGCACAGATACGCAGTATTTT.

The CDR3 loop reads CASSLDPFWGQGDYGYTF. CDR3 nucleotide sequence: TGTGCCAGCAGCTTAGACCCGTTTTGGGGACAGGGGGACTATGGCTACACCTTC. The chain is built from TRBV11-2 and TRBJ1-2; 11 positions match TRBD1. With V trimmed by 0 bases and J by 3 bases, 9 bases remained unmatched. Germline V gene lookup returns CDR1 SGHAT and CDR2 FQNNGV. This CDR3 region has 18 residues.

This clonotype has just a few counts. The rearrangement joins TRBV7-8 to TRBJ2-1; no clear D. The CDR3 loop spans 12 amino acids. The V end was cut by 2 bases, the J end by 10 bases, with 9 bases between. Germline V gives CDR1 SGHVS, CDR2 FQNEAQ. This CDR3 reads CASSLNWSEQFF. The DNA of the CDR3 is TGTGCCAGCAGCTTAAATTGGAGCGAGCAGTTCTTC.

At least ten counts were recorded for this clonotype. J is TRBJ2-3 and V is TRBV5-1; the D is unclear. The CDR3 is 14 residues long. Per germline, CDR1 SGHRS and CDR2 YFSETQ. V was trimmed by 1 base and J by 1 base, leaving 7 bases between them. The CDR3 coding sequence is TGCGCCAGCAGCTTGTTAACGGGCACAGATACGCAGTATTTT. The encoded protein is CASSLLTGTDTQYF.

This clonotype was detected only a few times. The rearrangement uses TRBV20-1 and TRBJ2-5; 7 bases map to TRBD1. The germline gives CDR1 DFQATT, CDR2 SNEGSKA (reference sequence). Unmatched junction bases numbered 5, after V lost 1 base and J lost 9 bases. The CDR3 is 12 amino acids. CDR3 bases: TGCAGTGCTAGAGGCAGGGGGTTGGCCCAGTACTTC. It specifies CSARGRGLAQYF.

The V call is TRBV30, the J call TRBJ1-5; 7 nucleotides agree with TRBD1. From germline, CDR1 is GTSNPN and CDR2 SVGIG (reference sequence). This CDR3 is built from 13 residues. V shed 4 bases, J shed 2 bases, and the junction held 2 bases outside the gene matches. The CDR3 sequence: CAWTTGGNQPQHF. The CDR3 DNA sequence: TGTGCCTGGACAACAGGGGGCAATCAGCCCCAGCATTTT.

At least ten counts were recorded for this clonotype. The chain carries TRBV5-1 and TRBJ2-3; 13 bases are shared with TRBD2. The CDR3 is 17 amino acids. V gave up 3 bases and J gave up 1 base; unmatched junction bases: 5. Germline assignment: CDR1 SGHRS and CDR2 YFSETQ. CDR3 nucleotides: TGCGCCAGCAGCTGGACTAGCGGGAGTCTCCGCACAGATACGCAGTATTTT. It codes for CASSWTSGSLRTDTQYF. Drawing the rest from reference TRBV5-1 and TRBJ2-3, the complete variable domain is KAGVTQTPRYLIKTRGQQVTLSCSPISGHRSVSWYQQTPGQGLQFLFEYFSETQRNKGNFPGRFSGRQFSNSRSEMNVSTLELGDSALYLCASSWTSGSLRTDTQYFGPGTRLTVL.

This clonotype was counted many times. This chain uses TRBV3-1 with TRBJ2-1, with D hard to call. This CDR3 comprises 13 residues. Between the trimmed V and J ends, which lost 0 bases and 9 bases, there was a span of 9 bases. From germline, CDR1 is LGHDT and CDR2 YNNKEL (reference sequence). The CDR3 reads CASSQELRAEQFF. For the CDR3, the DNA is TGTGCCAGCAGCCAAGAGTTAAGGGCTGAGCAGTTCTTC.

In its sample, this clonotype was seen a few times. CDR3: CTTWDPDADTQYF. DNA of the CDR3: TGCACCACGTGGGACCCGGACGCAGATACGCAGTATTTT. This chain connects TRBV29-1 to TRBJ2-3; D is tentatively TRBD1 or TRBD2 (5 bases each). The CDR3 sequence is 13 residues long. The germline CDR1 and CDR2 sequences are SQVTM and ANQGSEA.

The chain recombines TRBV10-3 with TRBJ2-1; D is possibly TRBD1 (6 bases). This CDR3 has 13 residues. Trimming removed 10 bases from V and 10 bases from J, with 20 bases in between. Germline assignment: CDR1 ENHRY and CDR2 SYGVKD. The CDR3 protein is CATTLAPQGEQFF. CDR3 in DNA: TGTGCCACCACGCTGGCGCCTCAGGGGGAGCAGTTCTTC.

This clonotype was picked up many times. The chain recombines TRBV5-6 with TRBJ2-3; 10 bases align to TRBD1. The CDR3 length is 14 residues. The J segment lost 4 bases and the V segment lost 4 bases, leaving 3 bases of the junction unmatched. The V gene's germline CDR1 is SGHDT and CDR2 YYEEEE. The CDR3 region has the DNA TGTGCCAGCAGCCCGGACAGGGGGGCAGATACGCAGTATTTT. Its translation: CASSPDRGADTQYF.

This clonotype appeared many times. The chain employs TRBV11-3 and TRBJ2-2; weak D call: TRBD1 (6 bases). V was pared by 2 bases and J by 8 bases, with 12 bases between. The CDR3 runs to 14 residues. CDR1 and CDR2 from the germline V gene are SGHNT and YENEEA. DNA for the CDR3: TGTGCCAGCAGCTTAAGGCAGGGGAAAGGGGAGCTGTTTTTT. This translates into CASSLRQGKGELFF.

This chain uses TRBV7-9 with TRBJ2-1, with D possibly being TRBD2 (5 bases). CDR3 length: 12 amino acids. Trimming removed 5 bases at V and 9 bases at J, with 11 bases between. Germline CDR1 and CDR2: SEHNR and FQNEAQ (reference sequence). The CDR3 coding sequence is TGTGCCAGCAGCCCGGACTTCTTTGAGCAGTTCTTC. Residues: CASSPDFFEQFF. The variable domain in full, with the rest retrieved from reference TRBV7-9 and TRBJ2-1, is DTGVSQNPRHKITKRGQNVTFRCDPISEHNRLYWYRQTLGQGPEFLTYFQNEAQLEKSRLLSDRFSAERPKGSFSTLEIQRTEQGDSAMYLCASSPDFFEQFFGPGTRLTVL.

This clonotype was seen a handful of times. The chain combines TRBV4-2 with TRBJ2-7; a possible D gene is TRBD2 (6 bases). Per germline, CDR1 LGHNA and CDR2 YNFKEQ. The CDR3 has 14 residues. Trimming left V 0 bases short and J 3 bases short, with 9 bases between. In nucleotides, the CDR3 is TGTGCCAGCAGCCAAGATTGGACTAACTACGAGCAGTACTTC. Residues: CASSQDWTNYEQYF.